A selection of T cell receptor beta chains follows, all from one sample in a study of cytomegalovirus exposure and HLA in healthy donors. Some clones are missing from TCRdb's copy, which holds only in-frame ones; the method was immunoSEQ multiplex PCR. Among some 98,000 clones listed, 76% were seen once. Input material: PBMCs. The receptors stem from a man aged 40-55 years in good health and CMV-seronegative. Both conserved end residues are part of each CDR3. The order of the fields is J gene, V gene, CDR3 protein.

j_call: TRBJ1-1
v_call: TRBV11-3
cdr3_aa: CASSPGVNTEAFF

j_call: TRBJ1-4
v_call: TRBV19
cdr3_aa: CASGGGLDEKLFF

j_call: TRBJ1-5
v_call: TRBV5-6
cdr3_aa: CASSRNLGGADNQPQHF

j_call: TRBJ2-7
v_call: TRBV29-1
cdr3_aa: CSVDRGTGSGYEQYF

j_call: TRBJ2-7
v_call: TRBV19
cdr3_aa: CASSTRLAVYEQYF

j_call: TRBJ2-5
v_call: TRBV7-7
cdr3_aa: CASSLRFAGARETQYF

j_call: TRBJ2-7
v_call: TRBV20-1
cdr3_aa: CSARIAYEQYF

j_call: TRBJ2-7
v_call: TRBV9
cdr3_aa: CASSVGTGLYEQYF

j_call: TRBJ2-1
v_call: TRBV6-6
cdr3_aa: CASSYVLAFDNEQFF

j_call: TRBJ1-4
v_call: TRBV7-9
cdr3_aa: CASRELEKLFF

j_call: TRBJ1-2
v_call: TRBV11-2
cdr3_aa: CASSLDKSAGQGADGYTF

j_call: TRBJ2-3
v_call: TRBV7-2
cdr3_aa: CASSNRAGAGTDTQYF

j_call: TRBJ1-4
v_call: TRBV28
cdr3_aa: CASSSPGEKLFF

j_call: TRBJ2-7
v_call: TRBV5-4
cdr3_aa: CASSLGLANYEQYF

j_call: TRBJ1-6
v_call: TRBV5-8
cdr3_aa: CASSLSSRVHF

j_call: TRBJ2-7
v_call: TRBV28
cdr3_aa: CASSTTTGTGPRGQYF

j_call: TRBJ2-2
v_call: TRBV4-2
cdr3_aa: CASRVEGLAVTGELFF

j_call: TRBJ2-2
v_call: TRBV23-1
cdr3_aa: CASSHRRGGRTGELFF

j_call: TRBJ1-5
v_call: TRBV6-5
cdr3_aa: CASSSDRIGLPQHF

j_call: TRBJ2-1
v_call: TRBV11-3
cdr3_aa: CASSQGGRVPGGNEQFF

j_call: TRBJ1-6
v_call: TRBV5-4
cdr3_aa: CASRDRKNNSPLHF

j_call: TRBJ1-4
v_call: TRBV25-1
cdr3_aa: CASRGGQGLGGEKLFF

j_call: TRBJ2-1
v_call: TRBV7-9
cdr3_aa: CASSQTGNEQFF

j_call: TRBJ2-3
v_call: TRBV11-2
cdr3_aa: CASSLLLAGASTDTQYF

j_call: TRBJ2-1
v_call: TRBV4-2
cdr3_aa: CASSHRGGRSYNEQFF

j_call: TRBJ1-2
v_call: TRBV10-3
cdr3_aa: CAISEELHYGYTF

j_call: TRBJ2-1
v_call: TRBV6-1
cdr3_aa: CASRRGREEHNEQFF

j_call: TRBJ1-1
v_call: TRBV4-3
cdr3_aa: CASSQALVDKAFF

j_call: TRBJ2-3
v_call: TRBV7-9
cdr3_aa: CASSTGTSGSTDTQYF

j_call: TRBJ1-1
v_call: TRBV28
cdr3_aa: CASSLRGQGLNTEAFF

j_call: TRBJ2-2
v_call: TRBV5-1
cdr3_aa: CASSDRQNTGELFF

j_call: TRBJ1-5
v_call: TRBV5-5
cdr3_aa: CAIPPRSFRFDQPQHF

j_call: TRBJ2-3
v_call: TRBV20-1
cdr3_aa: CSAPRGGTQYF

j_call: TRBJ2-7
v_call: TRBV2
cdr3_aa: CASRVQGSYEQYF

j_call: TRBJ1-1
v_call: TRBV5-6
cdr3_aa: CASSFPGENTEAFF

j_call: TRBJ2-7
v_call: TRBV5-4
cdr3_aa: CASSLAGGSYEQYF

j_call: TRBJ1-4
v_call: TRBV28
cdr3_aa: CASSEEGAANEKLFF

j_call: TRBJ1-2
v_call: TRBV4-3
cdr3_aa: CASSQDETDYGYTF

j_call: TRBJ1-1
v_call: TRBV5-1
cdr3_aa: CASSFSPGYDTEAFF

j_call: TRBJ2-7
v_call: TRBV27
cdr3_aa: CASSLLAGPDYEQYF

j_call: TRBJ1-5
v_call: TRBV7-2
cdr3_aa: CASSSYGTGSNQPQHF

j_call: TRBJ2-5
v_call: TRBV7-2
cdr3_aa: CASSFLAGIQETQYF

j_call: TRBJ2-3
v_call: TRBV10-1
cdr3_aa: CASSVGTSGPTDTQYF

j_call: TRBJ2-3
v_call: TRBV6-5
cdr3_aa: CASSSWGVGDTQYF

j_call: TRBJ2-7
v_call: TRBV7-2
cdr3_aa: CASRPTGGWDEQYF

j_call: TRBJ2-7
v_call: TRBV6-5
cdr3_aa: CASSYSMTSRGEQYF

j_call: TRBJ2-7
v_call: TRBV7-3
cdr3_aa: CASSQGTGAFYEQYF

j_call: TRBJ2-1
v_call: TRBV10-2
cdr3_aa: CASSERGGLAGVEQFF

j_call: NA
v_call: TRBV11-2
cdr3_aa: CASSFKASSYEQYF

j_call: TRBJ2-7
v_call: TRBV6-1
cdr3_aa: CASSPLTGEGEQYF

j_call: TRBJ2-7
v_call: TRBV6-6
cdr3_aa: CASSYAGTGVYEQYF

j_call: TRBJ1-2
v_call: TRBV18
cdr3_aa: CASSPEPSGYTF

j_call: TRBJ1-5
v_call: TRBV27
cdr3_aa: CASSLTPTQPQHF

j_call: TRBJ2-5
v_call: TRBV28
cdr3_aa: CASSFFRAETQYF